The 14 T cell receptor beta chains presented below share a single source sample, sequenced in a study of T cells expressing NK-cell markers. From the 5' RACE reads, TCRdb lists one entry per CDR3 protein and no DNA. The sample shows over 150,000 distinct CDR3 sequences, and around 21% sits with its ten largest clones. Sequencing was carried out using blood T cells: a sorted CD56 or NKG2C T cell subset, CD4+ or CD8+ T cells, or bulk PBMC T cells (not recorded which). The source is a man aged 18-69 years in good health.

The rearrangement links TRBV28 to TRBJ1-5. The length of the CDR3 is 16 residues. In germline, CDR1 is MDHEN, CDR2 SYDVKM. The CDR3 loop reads CASSPESGFSNQPQHF. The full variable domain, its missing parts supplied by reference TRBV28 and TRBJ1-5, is DVKVTQSSRYLVKRTGEKVFLECVQDMDHENMFWYRQDPGLGLRLIYFSYDVKMKEKGDIPEGYSVSREKKERFSLILESASTNQTSMYLCASSPESGFSNQPQHFGDGTRLSIL.

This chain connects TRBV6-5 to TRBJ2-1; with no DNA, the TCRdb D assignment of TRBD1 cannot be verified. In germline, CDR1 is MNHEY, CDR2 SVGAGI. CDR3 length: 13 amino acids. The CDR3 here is CASKAQGYNEQFF.

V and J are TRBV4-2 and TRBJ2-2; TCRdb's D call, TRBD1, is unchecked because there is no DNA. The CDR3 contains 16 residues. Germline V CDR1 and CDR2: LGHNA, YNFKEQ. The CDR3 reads CASSQDLGGGTGELFF.

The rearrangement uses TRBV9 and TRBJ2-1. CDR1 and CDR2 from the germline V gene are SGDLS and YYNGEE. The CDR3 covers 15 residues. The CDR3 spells CASSVNPGAYNEQFF.

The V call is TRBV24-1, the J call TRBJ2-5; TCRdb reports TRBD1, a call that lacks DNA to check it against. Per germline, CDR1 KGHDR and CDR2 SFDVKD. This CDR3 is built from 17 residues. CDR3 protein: CATSDPGTGDVQETQYF.

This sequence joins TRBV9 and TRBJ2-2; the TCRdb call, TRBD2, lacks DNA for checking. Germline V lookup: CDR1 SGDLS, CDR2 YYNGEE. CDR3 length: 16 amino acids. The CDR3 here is CASSFGLAGNTGELFF.

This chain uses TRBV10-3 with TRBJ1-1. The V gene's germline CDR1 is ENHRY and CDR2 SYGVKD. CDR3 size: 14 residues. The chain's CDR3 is CAISELERNTEAFF.

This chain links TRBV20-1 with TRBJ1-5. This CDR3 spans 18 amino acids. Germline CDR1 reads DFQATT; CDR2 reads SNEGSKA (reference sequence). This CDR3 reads CSARMDVGTAREVQPQHF.

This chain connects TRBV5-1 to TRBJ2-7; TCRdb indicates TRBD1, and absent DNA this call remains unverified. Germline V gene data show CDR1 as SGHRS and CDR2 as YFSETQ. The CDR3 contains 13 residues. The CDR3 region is CASSLGPGGEQYF. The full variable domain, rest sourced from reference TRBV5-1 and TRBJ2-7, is KAGVTQTPRYLIKTRGQQVTLSCSPISGHRSVSWYQQTPGQGLQFLFEYFSETQRNKGNFPGRFSGRQFSNSRSEMNVSTLELGDSALYLCASSLGPGGEQYFGPGTRLTVT.

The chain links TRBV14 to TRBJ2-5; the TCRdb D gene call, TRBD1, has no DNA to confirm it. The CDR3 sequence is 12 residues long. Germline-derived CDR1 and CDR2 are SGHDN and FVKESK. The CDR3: CASMGDQETQYF. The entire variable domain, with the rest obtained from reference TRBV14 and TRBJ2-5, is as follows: EAGVTQFPSHSVIEKGQTVTLRCDPISGHDNLYWYRRVMGKEIKFLLHFVKESKQDESGMPNNRFLAERTGGTYSTLKVQPAELEDSGVYFCASMGDQETQYFGPGTRLLVL.

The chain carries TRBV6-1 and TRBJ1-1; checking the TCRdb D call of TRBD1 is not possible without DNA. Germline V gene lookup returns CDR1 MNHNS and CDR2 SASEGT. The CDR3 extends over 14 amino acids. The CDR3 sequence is CASTLGTGNTEAFF.

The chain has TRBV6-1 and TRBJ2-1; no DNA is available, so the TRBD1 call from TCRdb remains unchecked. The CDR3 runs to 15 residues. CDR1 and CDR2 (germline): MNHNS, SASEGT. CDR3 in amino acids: CASTYGYGGGHEQFF.

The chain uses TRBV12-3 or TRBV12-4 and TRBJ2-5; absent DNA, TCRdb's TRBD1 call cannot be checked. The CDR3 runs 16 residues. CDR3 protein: CATSGSSGGIMETQYF.

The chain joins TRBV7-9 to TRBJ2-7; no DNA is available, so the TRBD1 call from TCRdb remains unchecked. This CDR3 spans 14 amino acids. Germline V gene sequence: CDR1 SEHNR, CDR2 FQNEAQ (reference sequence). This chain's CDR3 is CASSDRDRDYEQYF.